This passage covers 27 T cell receptor beta chains from one sample sequenced in a study of beta chain features in type 1 diabetes. Reverse transcribing all isolated RNA meant expressed TCRB transcripts were sequenced. Sequencing was performed with immunoSEQ multiplex PCR; in TCRdb, only in-frame clones are kept and a portion is missing. Of more than 85,000 clones detected, almost 40% appear once; the ten largest clones hold roughly 0.07%. The sequenced sample was stem cell memory CD4+ T cells from blood. The receptors stem from a woman aged 18-29 years in good health.

This clone was counted only a few times. Here the CDR3 reads CACENPAGVTYEQYF. The CDR3 coding sequence is TGTGCCTGTGAAAACCCGGCAGGGGTGACCTACGAGCAGTACTTC. The chain links TRBV30 to TRBJ2-7; TRBD1 might be the D (6 bases). Germline assignment: CDR1 GTSNPN and CDR2 SVGIG (reference sequence). The CDR3 loop spans 15 amino acids. The germline V and J ends were trimmed by 6 bases and 2 bases, with 20 bases remaining between them.

The rearrangement uses TRBV29-1 and TRBJ1-5, with D hard to call. Germline V gene lookup returns CDR1 SQVTM and CDR2 ANQGSEA. CDR3 size: 13 residues. The germline V and J ends were trimmed by 4 bases and 3 bases, with 10 bases remaining between them. As DNA, the CDR3 is TGCAGCGTTGGTCGGGGAGACAATCAGCCCCAGCATTTT. Translation gives CSVGRGDNQPQHF.

The gene calls are TRBV12-5 and TRBJ1-5; no firm D call. The V and J ends lost 7 bases and 7 bases respectively, with 14 bases between them. Germline lookup yields CDR1 LGHNT and CDR2 FRNRAP. The CDR3 sequence is 13 residues long. Here the CDR3 reads CASAGSEEQPQHF. CDR3 sequence (DNA): TGTGCTAGTGCCGGTTCGGAGGAACAGCCCCAGCATTTT.

The chain is built from TRBV5-5 and TRBJ1-2; D is unresolved. Trimming removed 3 bases from V and 6 bases from J, with 9 bases in between. Germline values: CDR1 SGHKS, CDR2 YYEKEE (reference sequence). CDR3 length: 12 amino acids. CDR3 DNA: TGTGCCAGCAGCTCGCTTTTAGATGGCTACACCTTC. This translates into CASSSLLDGYTF.

A few counts support this clone. The chain joins TRBV2 to TRBJ2-7; TRBD2 aligns across 7 bases. After removal of 5 bases from V and 10 bases from J, the junction contained 8 bases not matched to a gene. Germline V lookup: CDR1 SNHLY, CDR2 FYNNEI. This CDR3 comprises 12 residues. The CDR3 protein is CASSPSGLRQYF. CDR3 DNA sequence: TGTGCCAGCAGTCCTAGCGGACTACGTCAGTACTTC.

This clone showed up just a few times. V is TRBV19 and J is TRBJ1-5; D may be TRBD1 (5 bases). Germline-derived CDR1 and CDR2 are LNHDA and SQIVND (reference sequence). The CDR3 contains 15 residues. Trimming removed 1 base from V and 4 bases from J, with 11 bases in between. The CDR3: CASSIVLRGNQPQHF. The CDR3 coding sequence is TGTGCCAGTAGTATAGTCCTCCGGGGGAATCAGCCCCAGCATTTT.

V usage is TRBV13 and J usage is TRBJ1-5; a possible D gene is TRBD1 (6 bases). The CDR3 is 21 residues long. With 3 bases removed from V and 2 bases from J, the gap between germline ends came to 29 bases. CDR1 is PRHDT and CDR2 is FYEKMQ in the germline V gene (reference sequence). The DNA of the CDR3 is TGTGCCAGCAGCTTCTTTAACGACCGATCAGTCAGGGGTGTGGGCAATCAGCCCCAGCATTTT. Its protein is CASSFFNDRSVRGVGNQPQHF.

This clone was recorded a few times. The genes are TRBV18 and TRBJ1-2; the D is unclear. The germline gives CDR1 KGHSH, CDR2 LQKENI. The CDR3 covers 17 residues. Between the trimmed V and J ends, which lost 3 bases and 6 bases, there was a span of 23 bases. In DNA, the CDR3 is TGTGCCAGCTCACCCGAGGAACTCCCGAGGAGTGGTAATGGCTACACCTTC. Amino acid sequence: CASSPEELPRSGNGYTF.

This chain joins TRBV5-1 and TRBJ2-1, with TRBD2 matching 13 bases. V gave up 7 bases and J gave up 10 bases; unmatched junction bases: 14. Germline V gene lookup returns CDR1 SGHRS and CDR2 YFSETQ. The CDR3 spans 16 residues. This CDR3 is CASSPPGLAGSNEQFF. The CDR3, as DNA: TGCGCCAGCTCCCCTCCGGGACTAGCGGGGTCTAACGAGCAGTTCTTC.

The gene calls are TRBV18 and TRBJ2-5, with a tentative D call TRBD2 (6 bases). CDR1 is KGHSH, CDR2 LQKENI, per germline. The CDR3 runs to 12 residues. V gave up 4 bases and J gave up 5 bases, with 8 bases separating them. The CDR3 DNA reads as TGTGCCAGCTCACTTGGGAGGGAGACCCAGTACTTC. Translated, it gives CASSLGRETQYF. Full variable domain (remainder filled in from reference TRBV18 and TRBJ2-5): NAGVMQNPRHLVRRRGQEARLRCSPMKGHSHVYWYRQLPEEGLKFMVYLQKENIIDESGMPKERFSAEFPKEGPSILRIQQVVRGDSAAYFCASSLGRETQYFGPGTRLLVL.

The chain uses TRBV7-7 and TRBJ2-2, with 8 bases matching TRBD1. J was trimmed by 4 bases and V by 4 bases; bases with no gene match: 11. This CDR3 comprises 17 residues. Germline V lookup: CDR1 SSHAT, CDR2 FNYEAQ (reference sequence). Written as DNA, the CDR3 is TGTGCCAGCAGCTCTTCCCTCGGGACAGGCGGCACCGGGGAGCTGTTTTTT. Amino acids: CASSSSLGTGGTGELFF.

This clone was recorded a few times. The CDR3 nucleotides are TGTGCCAGCAGCGGGGACACTCGGGCTAGGCAGTTCTTC. It specifies CASSGDTRARQFF. The V and J genes are TRBV9 and TRBJ2-1; a weak D match, TRBD1 (6 bases). The CDR3 is made up of 13 amino acids. V dropped 3 bases and J dropped 12 bases, with 16 bases sitting between them. Germline CDR1 reads SGDLS; CDR2 reads YYNGEE. Full variable domain (remainder filled in from reference TRBV9 and TRBJ2-1): DSGVTQTPKHLITATGQRVTLRCSPRSGDLSVYWYQQSLDQGLQFLIQYYNGEERAKGNILERFSAQQFPDLHSELNLSSLELGDSALYFCASSGDTRARQFFGPGTRLTVL.

V usage is TRBV21-1 and J usage is TRBJ1-1. TRBV21-1 is described as a pseudogene. CDR3 length: 15 amino acids. CDR3 in amino acids: CASGITGFGYTEAFF. The CDR3 DNA sequence: TGTGCCAGCGGTATTACCGGGTTCGGGTACACTGAAGCTTTCTTT.

The J gene is TRBJ1-2, the V gene TRBV7-2, with 9 bases identical to TRBD1. The CDR3 contains 12 residues. The junction had 6 bases not matched to a gene; V was cut back by 9 bases and J by 7 bases. In germline, CDR1 is SGHTA, CDR2 FQGNSA. The CDR3 coding sequence is TGTGCCAGTGCGGGACAGGGTTTTGGCTACACCTTC. Translation gives CASAGQGFGYTF.

As concerns this clone: Other DNA sequences in this sample translate to the same CDR3. The V gene is TRBV7-2, the J gene TRBJ2-1, with 10 bases aligning to TRBD1. Trimming took 3 bases from V and 4 from J; bases not matched to a gene: 3. This CDR3 has 15 amino acids. Germline loops: CDR1 SGHTA, CDR2 FQGNSA. The CDR3 loop is CASSLDRGSYNEQFF. The DNA for the CDR3 is TGTGCCAGCAGCTTGGACAGGGGGTCGTACAATGAGCAGTTCTTC.

The V gene is TRBV15, the J gene TRBJ1-4; 7 nucleotides line up with TRBD1. This CDR3 is built from 14 residues. Losses at the gene ends were 3 bases for V and 4 bases for J; bases not matched to a gene: 2. The germline CDR1 and CDR2 sequences are LNHNV and YYDKDF (reference sequence). CDR3 region: CATSRNRGNEKLFF. The CDR3 DNA is TGTGCCACCAGCAGGAACAGGGGTAATGAAAAACTGTTTTTT.

This clone was seen more than once but under ten times. V gene TRBV5-1 combines with J gene TRBJ2-1; the match to TRBD2 covers 7 bases. The length of the CDR3 is 14 residues. Trimming cost V 1 base and J 5 bases; bases outside gene matches: 3. The germline CDR1 and CDR2 sequences are SGHRS and YFSETQ. This CDR3 is CASSLPGLNNEQFF. CDR3 DNA sequence: TGCGCCAGCAGCTTGCCGGGACTAAACAATGAGCAGTTCTTC.

This chain links TRBV28 with TRBJ2-5, with TRBD1 identical over 8 bases. The J segment lost 5 bases and the V segment lost 3 bases, leaving 5 bases of the junction unmatched. The CDR3 totals 14 residues. CDR1 is MDHEN, CDR2 SYDVKM, per germline. The CDR3 region is CASSLTQGDETQYF. Here the CDR3 DNA reads TGTGCCAGCAGTTTGACACAGGGGGATGAGACCCAGTACTTC.

This sequence joins TRBV4-1 and TRBJ1-1; a weak D match, TRBD1 (6 bases). The CDR3 sequence is 16 residues long. Germline CDR1 and CDR2: MGHRA and YSYEKL. V lost 1 base and J 0 bases, leaving 12 bases between the germline ends. The CDR3, as DNA: TGCGCCAGCAGCCAAGGAGTGGACAGCCTGAACACTGAAGCTTTCTTT. This encodes CASSQGVDSLNTEAFF.

This clone occurred a few times. The chain couples TRBV29-1 to TRBJ2-1, with 14 nucleotides matching TRBD2. J lost 10 bases, V lost 5 bases, and 4 bases had no gene match. The CDR3 runs to 13 residues. CDR1 and CDR2 from the germline V gene are SQVTM and ANQGSEA. In DNA, the CDR3 is TGCAGCGTTAGGACTAGCGGGGGGTTGGAGCAGTTCTTC. Amino acids: CSVRTSGGLEQFF.

This clone showed up just a few times. This sequence joins TRBV7-8 and TRBJ2-3, with 7 bases matching TRBD1. The germline V gene encodes CDR1 SGHVS and CDR2 FQNEAQ. CDR3 length: 14 residues. After removal of 2 bases from V and 9 bases from J, the junction contained 8 bases not matched to a gene. The CDR3, as DNA: TGTGCCAGCAGCTTACCATGGGACAGCCGGACGCAGTATTTT. It yields the protein CASSLPWDSRTQYF.

DNA for the CDR3: TGTGCCAGCAGCCAAGATGGTCTCCTAGCGGGAGTTACAGATACGCAGTATTTT. As protein: CASSQDGLLAGVTDTQYF. The V call is TRBV14, the J call TRBJ2-3, with 10 bases identical to TRBD2. This CDR3 contains 18 residues. Trimming at V came to 0 bases and at J to 3 bases, leaving 9 bases not matched to a gene. Germline V gene lookup returns CDR1 SGHDN and CDR2 FVKESK.

This clone was observed a handful of times. The chain recombines TRBV7-2 with TRBJ1-1; tentative D call: TRBD1 (6 bases). Germline assignment: CDR1 SGHTA and CDR2 FQGNSA. This CDR3 is built from 15 residues. With 5 bases removed from V and 5 bases from J, the gap between germline ends came to 18 bases. This CDR3 is CASSRLLRGMTEAFF. The CDR3 DNA follows: TGTGCCAGCAGCCGATTACTCAGGGGAATGACTGAAGCTTTCTTT.

The V call is TRBV10-3, the J call TRBJ1-2; unclear D gene. Germline V lookup: CDR1 ENHRY, CDR2 SYGVKD. The germline V and J ends were trimmed by 4 bases and 2 bases, with 11 bases remaining between them. The CDR3 length is 14 residues. CDR3 residues: CAISGGQSNYGYTF. In DNA, the CDR3 is TGTGCCATCAGTGGAGGCCAGTCGAACTATGGCTACACCTTC.

This clone occurred a few times. The gene calls are TRBV7-9 and TRBJ2-7; 9 bases align to TRBD2. Germline assignment: CDR1 SEHNR and CDR2 FQNEAQ (reference sequence). Trimming took 6 bases from V and 2 from J; bases not matched to a gene: 2. The CDR3 contains 13 residues. CDR3 protein: CASRLAGTYEQYF. CDR3 DNA sequence: TGTGCCAGCAGACTAGCGGGTACCTACGAGCAGTACTTC.

This clone occurred a few times. The chain uses TRBV18 and TRBJ2-1; 11 bases map to TRBD2. Unmatched junction bases numbered 8, after V lost 4 bases and J lost 6 bases. The CDR3 has 16 amino acids. Germline V gene sequence: CDR1 KGHSH, CDR2 LQKENI. The CDR3 DNA is TGTGCCAGCTCACAGGATCGGCTAGCGGGAGGCAATGAGCAGTTCTTC. This encodes CASSQDRLAGGNEQFF.

The J gene is TRBJ2-5, the V gene TRBV7-9; D unclear. CDR3 size: 13 residues. Trimming took off 3 bases at V and 4 bases at J, with 9 bases between the two ends. Germline assignment: CDR1 SEHNR and CDR2 FQNEAQ (reference sequence). CDR3 bases: TGTGCCAGCAGCTTTACTCCTAGAGAGACCCAGTACTTC. This codes for CASSFTPRETQYF.